This TCR beta chain appears in the sequencing data of a study of blood T cell repertoires in COVID-19. TCRdb's copy holds only in-frame clones and misses some; the assay was immunoSEQ multiplex PCR. The sample includes over 200,000 clones, around 84% of them seen just once. This CDR3 comprises 12 residues. The V gene end was trimmed by 6 bases and the J gene end by 6 bases; junction bases not matched to a gene: 5. The V gene's germline CDR1 is SNHLY and CDR2 FYNNEI. Sequencing was performed on peripheral blood. The TCR originated in a woman aged 80 or over with active or convalescent COVID-19. The gene calls are TRBV2 and TRBJ2-7; TRBD1 agrees at 7 bases. CDR3 in amino acids: CASRGTAAEQYF. The DNA for the CDR3 is TGTGCCAGCAGGGGGACAGCTGCCGAGCAGTACTTC.